This TCR beta chain appears in the sequencing data of a study of blood T cell repertoires in COVID-19 (dated by TCRdb to 2019 to 2021). About the full investigation: Collaborator samples came from the United States, Italy and Spain and covered acute and convalescent phases of COVID-19. The prospective study material was composed of cDNA or gDNA derived from T cells, B-cell-depleted T cells, or PBMCs. The dataset comprised deeply sampled blood TCRbeta repertoires from subjects exposed to, actively infected with, or recovered from COVID-19. The repertoires were released in a freely available public database intended as a resource for research on the immune response to SARS-CoV-2. The samples were drawn from two sources: the first 160 participants of the ongoing ImmuneRACE study, and 950 to 1,500 subjects contributed by 6 global collaborators. Sample metadata almost always included a de-identified subject ID, COVID-19 status, age in years and sex. Where available, HLA class I and class II types were taken from metadata supplied by the sample provider and were not determined by assay-based typing. The research as a whole found: How much clinical and demographic metadata was included differed by source and by participant, and the metadata was provided uncurated.

TCRbeta CDR3 regions were amplified from genomic DNA using the immunoSEQ Assay, a bias-controlled multiplex PCR. Concerning the study's data processing: The number of nucleated cells in each sample was estimated from the amplification of reference gene primers within the assay. To quantify the absolute abundance of each unique TCRbeta CDR3 rearrangement, sequence reads were collapsed and filtered. Productive Simpson clonality was computed per sample as the square root of Simpson's diversity index over productive rearrangements. What TCRdb holds here is the immuneACCESS table cut down to in-frame rearrangements. Part of the clones is not present; checked against another copy, under half of the missing clones reflect an unresolved V gene, and the others are unexplained. That table is the source of V, J and clone size, and D and trimming were worked out from the DNA. This sample comprises about 42,000 clones, around 89% of them detected only once. The ten biggest clones cover 3.5% to 4.5% of the sample.

The collaborating institutions used their own protocols to collect whole blood in K2EDTA tubes. For TCRbeta analysis, collaborators shipped samples as frozen whole blood, isolated PBMCs, or DNA extracted from either of those sample types. V was cut back by 7 bases and J by 4 bases, leaving a gap of 17 bases between them. Including cysteine and phenylalanine, the CDR3 has 15 amino acids. The read is trimmed to its CDR3 DNA, 45 bases read in frame from base 1. The germline V gene yields SGHTA for CDR1 and FQGNSA for CDR2. A word on this clone: Its antigen remains unidentified. Within one base of it there is no much larger clone, and no base qualities were kept.

The source is a human donor in a cohort sampled during active COVID-19. The receptor chain draws on TRBV7-2 and TRBJ2-1; a tentative D call is TRBD2 (7 bases match). The specimen was peripheral blood. The CDR3 here reads CASTEGGALYNEQFF. In nucleotides, the sequence is TGTGCCAGCACCGAGGGGGGGGCCCTATACAATGAGCAGTTCTTC.